Listed below are T cell receptor beta chains from one sample, sequenced in a study of CD8+ T cells in alopecia areata. TCRdb's copy holds only in-frame clones and misses some; the assay was immunoSEQ multiplex PCR. This table has approximately 280,000 clones, 58% appearing once. Sequenced material: CD4+ T cells sorted from blood, taken at week 24, from a patient treated with tofacitinib. These TCRs come from a human donor with alopecia areata. Each CDR3 is given with its conserved first and last residue.

v_call: TRBV5-4; cdr3_aa: CASSPDRGHGYTF
v_call: TRBV5-1; cdr3_aa: CASSFREGTDTQYF
v_call: TRBV14; cdr3_aa: CASSQDLSYSPLHF
v_call: TRBV4-2; cdr3_aa: CASSQERGVTEAFF
v_call: TRBV2; cdr3_aa: CASTMGETVLTGELFF
v_call: TRBV4-2; cdr3_aa: CASSQFGQGNYGYTF
v_call: TRBV28; cdr3_aa: CASSSYRLYEQYF
v_call: TRBV9; cdr3_aa: CASSASGTGAPDTQYF
v_call: TRBV29-1; cdr3_aa: CSAQSGSAYEQYF
v_call: TRBV28; cdr3_aa: CASLTSGTDTDTQYF
v_call: TRBV29-1; cdr3_aa: CSVGQGPYQPQHF
v_call: TRBV2; cdr3_aa: CASRGDSYEQYF
v_call: TRBV5-4; cdr3_aa: CASSRNSQAQYF
v_call: TRBV6-5; cdr3_aa: CASGRDETQYF
v_call: TRBV15; cdr3_aa: CATSRDLGSYEQYF
v_call: TRBV4-3; cdr3_aa: CASSQDLLGLRLADIQYF
v_call: TRBV30; cdr3_aa: CAWSTPGDRELAQPQHF
v_call: TRBV15; cdr3_aa: CATSRDGLGRNTEAFF
v_call: TRBV2; cdr3_aa: CASSVDGGNTEAFF
v_call: TRBV2; cdr3_aa: CASRRVGDTGELFF
v_call: TRBV20-1; cdr3_aa: CSAQVMHEQFF
v_call: TRBV7-9; cdr3_aa: CASSLATGVNNYGYTF
v_call: TRBV2; cdr3_aa: CASNPRSGGAHEQFF
v_call: TRBV30; cdr3_aa: CAWALRDRVTGELFF
v_call: TRBV30; cdr3_aa: CAWSTGQGYYTF
v_call: TRBV5-1; cdr3_aa: CASSPGYQGANEQFF
v_call: TRBV29-1; cdr3_aa: CSVEKRAVTF
v_call: TRBV4-3; cdr3_aa: CASSQEGSYGYTF
v_call: TRBV27; cdr3_aa: CASRQLAGQGALNEKLFF
v_call: TRBV10-3; cdr3_aa: CATSNGGRTTGELFF
v_call: TRBV29-1; cdr3_aa: CSVAGTYESFF
v_call: TRBV30; cdr3_aa: CAWRRSTNEKLFF